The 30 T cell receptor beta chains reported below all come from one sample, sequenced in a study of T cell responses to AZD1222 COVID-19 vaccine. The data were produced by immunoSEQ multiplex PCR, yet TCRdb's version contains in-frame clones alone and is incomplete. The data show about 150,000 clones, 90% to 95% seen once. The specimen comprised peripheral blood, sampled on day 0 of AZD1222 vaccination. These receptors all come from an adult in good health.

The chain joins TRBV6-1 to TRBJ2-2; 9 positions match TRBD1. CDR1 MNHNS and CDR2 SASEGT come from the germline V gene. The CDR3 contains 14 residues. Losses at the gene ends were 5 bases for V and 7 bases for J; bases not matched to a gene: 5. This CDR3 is CASSLQGASGELFF. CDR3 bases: TGTGCCAGCAGTCTACAGGGGGCAAGCGGGGAGCTGTTTTTT.

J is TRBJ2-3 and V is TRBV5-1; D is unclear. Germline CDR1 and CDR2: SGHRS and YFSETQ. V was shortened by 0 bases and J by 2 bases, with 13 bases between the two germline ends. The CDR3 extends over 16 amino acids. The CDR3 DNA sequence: TGCGCCAGCAGCTTGGATGGCATGTTACTCACAGATACGCAGTATTTT. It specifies CASSLDGMLLTDTQYF.

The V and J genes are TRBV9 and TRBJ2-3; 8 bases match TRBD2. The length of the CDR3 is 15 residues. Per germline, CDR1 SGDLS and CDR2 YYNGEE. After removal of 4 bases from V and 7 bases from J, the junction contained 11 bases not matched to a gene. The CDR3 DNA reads TGTGCCAGCAGCCCCCGGGGTAGCGGGGACAATACGCAGTATTTT. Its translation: CASSPRGSGDNTQYF.

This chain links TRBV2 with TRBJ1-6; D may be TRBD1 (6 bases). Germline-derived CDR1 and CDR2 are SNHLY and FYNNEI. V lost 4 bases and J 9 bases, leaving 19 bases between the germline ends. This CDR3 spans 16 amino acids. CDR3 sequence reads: CASSADTTGFLSPLHF. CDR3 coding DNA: TGTGCCAGCAGTGCGGACACGACAGGATTCCTTTCACCCCTCCACTTT.

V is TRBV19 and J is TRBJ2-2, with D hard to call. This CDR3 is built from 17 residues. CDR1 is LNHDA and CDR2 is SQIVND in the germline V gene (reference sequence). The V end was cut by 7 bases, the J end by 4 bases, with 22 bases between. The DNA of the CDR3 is TGTGCCAGTAACCCGGATCCAAACCCCCAACTCACCGGGGAGCTGTTTTTT. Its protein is CASNPDPNPQLTGELFF.

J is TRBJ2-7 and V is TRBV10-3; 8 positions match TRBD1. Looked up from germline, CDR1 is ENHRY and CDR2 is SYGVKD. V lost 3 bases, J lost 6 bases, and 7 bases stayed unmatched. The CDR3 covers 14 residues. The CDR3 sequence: CAISDPGQGGEQYF. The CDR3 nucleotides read TGTGCCATCAGTGACCCCGGACAGGGAGGCGAGCAGTACTTC.

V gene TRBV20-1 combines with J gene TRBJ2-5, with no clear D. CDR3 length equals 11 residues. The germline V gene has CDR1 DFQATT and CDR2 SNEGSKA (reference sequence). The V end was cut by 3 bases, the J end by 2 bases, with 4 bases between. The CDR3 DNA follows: TGCAGTGCTAGCGGACAAGAGACCCAGTACTTC. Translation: CSASGQETQYF.

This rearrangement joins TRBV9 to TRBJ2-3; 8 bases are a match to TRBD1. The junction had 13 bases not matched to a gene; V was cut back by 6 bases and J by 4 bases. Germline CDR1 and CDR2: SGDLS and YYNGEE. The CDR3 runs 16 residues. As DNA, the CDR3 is TGTGCCAGCACCACGGGTGGGGACAGGAGGTCAGATACGCAGTATTTT. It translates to CASTTGGDRRSDTQYF.

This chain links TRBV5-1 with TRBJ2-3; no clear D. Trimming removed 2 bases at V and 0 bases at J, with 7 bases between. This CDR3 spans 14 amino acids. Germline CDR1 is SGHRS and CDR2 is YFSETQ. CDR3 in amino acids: CASSLAKSTDTQYF. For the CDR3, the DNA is TGCGCCAGCAGCTTAGCCAAGAGCACAGATACGCAGTATTTT. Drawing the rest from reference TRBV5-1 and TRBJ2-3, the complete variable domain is KAGVTQTPRYLIKTRGQQVTLSCSPISGHRSVSWYQQTPGQGLQFLFEYFSETQRNKGNFPGRFSGRQFSNSRSEMNVSTLELGDSALYLCASSLAKSTDTQYFGPGTRLTVL.

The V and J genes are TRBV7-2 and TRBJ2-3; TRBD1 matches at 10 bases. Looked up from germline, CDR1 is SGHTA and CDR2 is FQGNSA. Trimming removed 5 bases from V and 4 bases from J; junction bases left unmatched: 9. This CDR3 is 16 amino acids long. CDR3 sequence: CASSRTRDRGADTQYF. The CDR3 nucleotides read TGTGCCAGCAGCAGAACCCGGGACAGGGGCGCAGATACGCAGTATTTT.

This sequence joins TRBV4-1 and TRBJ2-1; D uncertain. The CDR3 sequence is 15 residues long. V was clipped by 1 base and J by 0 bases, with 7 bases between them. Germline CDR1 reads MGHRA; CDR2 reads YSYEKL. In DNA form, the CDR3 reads TGCGCCAGCAGCCAAGGACCCCGCTCCTACAATGAGCAGTTCTTC. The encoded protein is CASSQGPRSYNEQFF.

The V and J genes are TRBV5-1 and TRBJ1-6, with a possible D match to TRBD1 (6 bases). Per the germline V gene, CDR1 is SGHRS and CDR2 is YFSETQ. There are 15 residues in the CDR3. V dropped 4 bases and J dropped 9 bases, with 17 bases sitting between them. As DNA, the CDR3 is TGCGCCAGCAGCCCGGCAGTGCAGGGGAGTTCACCCCTCCACTTT. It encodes CASSPAVQGSSPLHF. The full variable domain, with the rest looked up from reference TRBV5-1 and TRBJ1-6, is KAGVTQTPRYLIKTRGQQVTLSCSPISGHRSVSWYQQTPGQGLQFLFEYFSETQRNKGNFPGRFSGRQFSNSRSEMNVSTLELGDSALYLCASSPAVQGSSPLHFGNGTRLTVT.

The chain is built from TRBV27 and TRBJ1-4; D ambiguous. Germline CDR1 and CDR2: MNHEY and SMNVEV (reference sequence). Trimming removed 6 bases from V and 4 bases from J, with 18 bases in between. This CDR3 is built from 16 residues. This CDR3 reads CASSLKGRVNNEKLFF. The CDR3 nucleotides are TGTGCCAGCAGCCTCAAAGGACGGGTCAATAATGAAAAACTGTTTTTT.

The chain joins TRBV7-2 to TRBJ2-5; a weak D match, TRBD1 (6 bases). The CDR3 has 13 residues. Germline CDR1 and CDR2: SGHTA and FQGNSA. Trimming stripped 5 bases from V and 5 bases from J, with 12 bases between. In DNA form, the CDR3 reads TGTGCCAGCAGCCAACAGGGAATGGAGACCCAGTACTTC. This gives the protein CASSQQGMETQYF. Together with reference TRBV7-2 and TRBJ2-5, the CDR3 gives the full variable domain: GAGVSQSPSNKVTEKGKDVELRCDPISGHTALYWYRQSLGQGLEFLIYFQGNSAPDKSGLPSDRFSAERTGGSVSTLTIQRTQQEDSAVYLCASSQQGMETQYFGPGTRLLVL.

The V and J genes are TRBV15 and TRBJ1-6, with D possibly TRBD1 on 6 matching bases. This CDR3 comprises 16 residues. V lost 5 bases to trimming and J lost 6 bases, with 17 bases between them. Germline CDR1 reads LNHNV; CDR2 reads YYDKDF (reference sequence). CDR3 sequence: CATSGRAAGANSPLHF. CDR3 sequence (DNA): TGTGCCACCAGCGGACGCGCGGCAGGGGCTAATTCACCCCTCCACTTT.

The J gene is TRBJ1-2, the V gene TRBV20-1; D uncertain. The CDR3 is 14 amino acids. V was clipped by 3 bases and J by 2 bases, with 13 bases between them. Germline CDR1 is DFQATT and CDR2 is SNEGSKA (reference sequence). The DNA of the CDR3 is TGCAGTGCTAGTTTGGGAAAGTTAAACTATGGCTACACCTTC. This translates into CSASLGKLNYGYTF.

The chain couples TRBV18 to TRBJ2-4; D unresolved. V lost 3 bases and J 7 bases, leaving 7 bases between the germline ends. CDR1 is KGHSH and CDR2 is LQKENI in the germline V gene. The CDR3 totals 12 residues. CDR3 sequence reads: CASSPSQNIQYF. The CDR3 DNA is TGTGCCAGCTCACCGTCGCAGAACATTCAGTACTTC.

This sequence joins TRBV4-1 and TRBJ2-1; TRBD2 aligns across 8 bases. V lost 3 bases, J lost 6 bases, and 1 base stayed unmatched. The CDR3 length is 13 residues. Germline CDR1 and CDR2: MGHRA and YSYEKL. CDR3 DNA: TGCGCCAGCAGCCATCTAGCGGGCAATGAGCAGTTCTTC. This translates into CASSHLAGNEQFF.

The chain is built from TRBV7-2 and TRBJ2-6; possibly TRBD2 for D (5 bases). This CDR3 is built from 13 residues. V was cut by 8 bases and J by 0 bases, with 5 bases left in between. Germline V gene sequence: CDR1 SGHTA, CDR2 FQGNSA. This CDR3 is CASGSSGANVLTF. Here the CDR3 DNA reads TGTGCCAGCGGGAGCTCTGGGGCCAACGTCCTGACTTTC.

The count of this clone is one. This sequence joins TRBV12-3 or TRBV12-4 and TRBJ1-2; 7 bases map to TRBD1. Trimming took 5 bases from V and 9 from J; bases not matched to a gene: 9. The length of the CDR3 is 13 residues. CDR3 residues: CASSETGQVRYTF. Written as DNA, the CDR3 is TGTGCCAGCAGTGAGACTGGACAGGTCCGCTACACCTTC.

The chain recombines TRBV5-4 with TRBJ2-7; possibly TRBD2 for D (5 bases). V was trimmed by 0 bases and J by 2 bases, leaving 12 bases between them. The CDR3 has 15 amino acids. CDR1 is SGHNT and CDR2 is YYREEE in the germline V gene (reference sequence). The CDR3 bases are TGTGCCAGCAGCTTGGGGGGTGGGAGACCCTACGAGCAGTACTTC. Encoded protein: CASSLGGGRPYEQYF.

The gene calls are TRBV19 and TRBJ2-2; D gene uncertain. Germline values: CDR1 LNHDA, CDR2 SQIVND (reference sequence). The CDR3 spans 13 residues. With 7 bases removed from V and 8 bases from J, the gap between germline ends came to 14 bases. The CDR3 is CASTKGLGGELFF. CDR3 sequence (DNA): TGTGCCAGTACCAAAGGTTTGGGAGGGGAGCTGTTTTTT.

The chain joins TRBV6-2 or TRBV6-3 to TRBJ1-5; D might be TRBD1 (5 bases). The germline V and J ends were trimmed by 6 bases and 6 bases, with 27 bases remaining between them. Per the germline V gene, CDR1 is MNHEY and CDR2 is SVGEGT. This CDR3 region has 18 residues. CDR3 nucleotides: TGTGCCAGCAGCTCCAATTTTCGGGACCCTCAAATGGGTCAGCCCCAGCATTTT. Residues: CASSSNFRDPQMGQPQHF.

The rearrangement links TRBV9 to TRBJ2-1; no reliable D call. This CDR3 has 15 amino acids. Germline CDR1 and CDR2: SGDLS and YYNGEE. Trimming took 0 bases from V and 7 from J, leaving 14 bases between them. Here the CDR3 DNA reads TGTGCCAGCAGCGTAGAGGGTGCTGCCGGTAATGAGCAGTTCTTC. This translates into CASSVEGAAGNEQFF.

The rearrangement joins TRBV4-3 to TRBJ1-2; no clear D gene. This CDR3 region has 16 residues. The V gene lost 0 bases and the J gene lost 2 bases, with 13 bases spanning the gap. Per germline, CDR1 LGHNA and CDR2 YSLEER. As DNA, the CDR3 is TGCGCCAGCAGCCAAGATTTAGGGCGGGAGAACTATGGCTACACCTTC. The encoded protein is CASSQDLGRENYGYTF.

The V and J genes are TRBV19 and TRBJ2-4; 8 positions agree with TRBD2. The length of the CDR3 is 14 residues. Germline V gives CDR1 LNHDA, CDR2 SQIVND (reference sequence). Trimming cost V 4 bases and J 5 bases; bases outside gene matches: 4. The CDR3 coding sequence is TGTGCCAGTAGTAGTTCACTAGCGGAAAACATTCAGTACTTC. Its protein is CASSSSLAENIQYF.

The CDR3 sequence is CARSLTGGGETQYF. The CDR3 region has the DNA TGTGCCAGAAGCTTGACAGGGGGCGGAGAGACCCAGTACTTC. V gene TRBV5-3 combines with J gene TRBJ2-5, with 9 bases lining up with TRBD1. TRBV5-3 falls under the ORF class, with uncertain function. Trimming took 1 base from V and 4 from J; bases not matched to a gene: 2. The CDR3 has 14 residues.

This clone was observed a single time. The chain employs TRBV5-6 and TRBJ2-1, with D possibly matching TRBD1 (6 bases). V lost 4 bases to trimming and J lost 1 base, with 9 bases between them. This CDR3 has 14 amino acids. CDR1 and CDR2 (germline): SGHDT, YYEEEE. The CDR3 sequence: CASSGRGSYNEQFF. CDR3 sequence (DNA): TGTGCCAGCAGCGGCAGGGGATCCTACAATGAGCAGTTCTTC.

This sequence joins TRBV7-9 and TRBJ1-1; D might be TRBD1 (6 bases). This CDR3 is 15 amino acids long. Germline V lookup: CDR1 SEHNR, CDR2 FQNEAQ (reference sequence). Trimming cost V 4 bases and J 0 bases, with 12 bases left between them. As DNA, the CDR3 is TGTGCCAGCAGCTCCTCACAGGGAATGAACACTGAAGCTTTCTTT. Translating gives CASSSSQGMNTEAFF.

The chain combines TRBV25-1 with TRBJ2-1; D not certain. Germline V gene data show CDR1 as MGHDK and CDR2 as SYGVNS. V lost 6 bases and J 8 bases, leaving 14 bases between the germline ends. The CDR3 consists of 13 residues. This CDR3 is CASRAINRDEQFF. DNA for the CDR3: TGTGCCAGCAGGGCAATAAATCGGGATGAGCAGTTCTTC.